The 28 T cell receptor beta chains below all came from one sample that was sequenced in a study of blood T cell repertoires in COVID-19. TCRdb's table, derived via immunoSEQ multiplex PCR, lists solely in-frame clones and lacks some. Of around 160,000 clones listed, 84% are singletons. Material for sequencing was peripheral blood. Source of these receptors: a human donor in a cohort sampled during active COVID-19.

V gene TRBV18 combines with J gene TRBJ1-4; D remains ambiguous. Germline loops: CDR1 KGHSH, CDR2 LQKENI. This CDR3 contains 18 residues. V lost 1 base and J lost 1, with 16 bases in between. The CDR3 bases are TGTGCCAGCTCACCACTCCCTCCTGGCCGACTAACTAATGAAAAACTGTTTTTT. This codes for CASSPLPPGRLTNEKLFF.

This rearrangement joins TRBV5-1 to TRBJ2-7, with D perhaps matching TRBD2 (5 bases). Germline CDR1 is SGHRS and CDR2 is YFSETQ. The CDR3 totals 13 residues. Trimming stripped 2 bases from V and 3 bases from J, with 9 bases between. CDR3 residues: CASSFEGFYEQYF. The CDR3 DNA reads as TGCGCCAGCAGCTTCGAGGGATTCTACGAGCAGTACTTC.

The gene calls are TRBV18 and TRBJ1-5; D not resolved. The CDR3 is 16 amino acids. CDR1 KGHSH and CDR2 LQKENI come from the germline V gene. The V gene lost 0 bases and the J gene lost 2 bases, with 11 bases spanning the gap. CDR3 bases: TGTGCCAGCTCACCACCGTCATCCGGGGGCAATCAGCCCCAGCATTTT. Protein: CASSPPSSGGNQPQHF.

The chain combines TRBV6-5 with TRBJ1-2; no clear D gene. The CDR3 loop spans 14 amino acids. Germline CDR1 and CDR2: MNHEY and SVGAGI. Trimming pared 6 bases from V and 3 bases from J, leaving 14 bases between. The CDR3 loop reads CASSNSGSHYGYTF. The CDR3 coding sequence is TGTGCCAGCAGCAACTCCGGGTCCCACTATGGCTACACCTTC.

The chain joins TRBV2 to TRBJ1-1; a possible D gene is TRBD1 (6 bases). This CDR3 spans 16 amino acids. The germline CDR1 and CDR2 sequences are SNHLY and FYNNEI. V lost 1 base to trimming and J lost 0 bases, with 12 bases between them. CDR3 nucleotides: TGTGCCAGCAGTGAAGAGTGGGGACATCTGAACACTGAAGCTTTCTTT. This codes for CASSEEWGHLNTEAFF. Based on the CDR3 plus reference TRBV2 and TRBJ1-1, the full variable domain is EPEVTQTPSHQVTQMGQEVILRCVPISNHLYFYWYRQILGQKVEFLVSFYNNEISEKSEIFDDQFSVERPDGSNFTLKIRSTKLEDSAMYFCASSEEWGHLNTEAFFGQGTRLTVV.

The chain combines TRBV11-2 with TRBJ2-7; D call uncertain. The germline V gene encodes CDR1 SGHAT and CDR2 FQNNGV. The CDR3 runs to 15 residues. V was shortened by 1 base and J by 2 bases, with 12 bases between the two germline ends. The DNA for the CDR3 is TGTGCCAGCAGCTTAGGAGTGTCTTCAACCTACGAGCAGTACTTC. Its translation is CASSLGVSSTYEQYF.

In this sample, this clone turned up a few times. Here the CDR3 reads CASSLAQGFSNSPLHF. CDR3 nucleotides: TGTGCCAGCTCACTCGCACAGGGGTTTAGTAATTCACCCCTCCACTTT. The chain couples TRBV18 to TRBJ1-6, with TRBD1 matching over 7 bases. The V gene end was trimmed by 4 bases and the J gene end by 6 bases; junction bases not matched to a gene: 9. The CDR3 consists of 16 residues. CDR1 is KGHSH and CDR2 is LQKENI in the germline V gene. The variable domain in full, with the rest retrieved from reference TRBV18 and TRBJ1-6, is NAGVMQNPRHLVRRRGQEARLRCSPMKGHSHVYWYRQLPEEGLKFMVYLQKENIIDESGMPKERFSAEFPKEGPSILRIQQVVRGDSAAYFCASSLAQGFSNSPLHFGNGTRLTVT.

The chain uses TRBV19 and TRBJ1-3; D call uncertain. Germline CDR1 and CDR2: LNHDA and SQIVND (reference sequence). The V and J ends lost 5 bases and 1 base respectively, with 12 bases between them. CDR3 size: 15 residues. This CDR3 reads CASSLSPGSGNTIYF. CDR3 sequence (DNA): TGTGCCAGTAGTCTCTCCCCGGGGTCTGGAAACACCATATATTTT. The full variable domain, with the rest looked up from reference TRBV19 and TRBJ1-3, is DGGITQSPKYLFRKEGQNVTLSCEQNLNHDAMYWYRQDPGQGLRLIYYSQIVNDFQKGDIAEGYSVSREKKESFPLTVTSAQKNPTAFYLCASSLSPGSGNTIYFGEGSWLTVV.

This sequence joins TRBV30 and TRBJ1-3, with D perhaps TRBD1 (6 bases). V was shortened by 1 base and J by 2 bases, with 9 bases between the two germline ends. The CDR3 runs 14 residues. Germline V gene lookup returns CDR1 GTSNPN and CDR2 SVGIG (reference sequence). The CDR3 region is CAWSGQVAGNTIYF. The CDR3 nucleotides read TGTGCCTGGAGTGGACAGGTAGCTGGAAACACCATATATTTT.

This clone was observed a few times. The chain joins TRBV6-5 to TRBJ1-1; no reliable D call. The CDR3 extends over 15 amino acids. Trimming left V 0 bases short and J 2 bases short, with 10 bases between. Per the germline V gene, CDR1 is MNHEY and CDR2 is SVGAGI. The CDR3 is CASSYSRRSNTEAFF. CDR3 coding DNA: TGTGCCAGCAGTTACTCGCGGCGGAGCAACACTGAAGCTTTCTTT.

This clone was seen more than once but under ten times. V usage is TRBV3-1 (or the pseudogene TRBV3-2) and J usage is TRBJ1-6; TRBD1 matches 9 bases. In germline, CDR1 is LGHDT, CDR2 YNNKEL (reference sequence). V was clipped by 5 bases and J by 8 bases; unmatched bases: 7. The CDR3 contains 15 residues. The CDR3: CASSYRDRVYSPLHF. CDR3 nucleotide sequence: TGTGCCAGCAGCTACCGGGACAGGGTGTATTCACCCCTCCACTTT.

The CDR3 DNA reads as TGTGCCAGCAGCTTTGGACGGGGAATCCAAGAGACCCAGTACTTC. It is translated as CASSFGRGIQETQYF. This chain joins TRBV7-2 and TRBJ2-5; the D gene is possibly TRBD2 (5 bases). Germline-derived CDR1 and CDR2 are SGHTA and FQGNSA. Between the trimmed V and J ends, which lost 3 bases and 1 base, there was a span of 12 bases. The CDR3 covers 15 residues.

This CDR3 reads CAWRNRDRWTEAFF. The CDR3 DNA sequence: TGTGCCTGGAGAAACAGGGACCGGTGGACTGAAGCTTTCTTT. The rearrangement uses TRBV30 and TRBJ1-1; D perhaps matches TRBD1 (6 bases). This CDR3 comprises 14 residues. Germline CDR1 GTSNPN, CDR2 SVGIG (reference sequence). V lost 3 bases and J lost 5, with 16 bases in between.

V gene TRBV9 combines with J gene TRBJ1-1, with a tentative D call TRBD1 (5 bases). V dropped 0 bases and J dropped 3 bases, with 9 bases sitting between them. CDR3 size: 14 residues. Germline V gene sequence: CDR1 SGDLS, CDR2 YYNGEE. As DNA, the CDR3 is TGTGCCAGCAGCGTAGGCTGGGGCGACACTGAAGCTTTCTTT. Translation: CASSVGWGDTEAFF.

A remark on this clone: One end of the junction does not line up with germline, which may come from a read error. This sequence joins TRBV7-7 and TRBJ1-4, with D unresolved. This CDR3 spans 13 amino acids. Germline loops: CDR1 SSHAT, CDR2 FNYEAQ (reference sequence). DNA of the CDR3: TGTGCTAGCAGCTTACAGATTAATGAAAAACTGTTTTTT. Its translation: CASSLQINEKLFF.

The V call is TRBV5-1, the J call TRBJ1-2; a weak D match, TRBD1 (6 bases). The CDR3 is 15 amino acids. Germline CDR1 and CDR2: SGHRS and YFSETQ. With 3 bases removed from V and 6 bases from J, the gap between germline ends came to 18 bases. The CDR3 DNA sequence: TGCGCCAGCAGCTCGATGGGGGCGGTAGGGGATGGCTACACCTTC. Its protein product is CASSSMGAVGDGYTF.

The rearrangement uses TRBV6-1 and TRBJ2-5; D perhaps matches TRBD2 (5 bases). The CDR3 sequence is 14 residues long. V lost 0 bases to trimming and J lost 1 base, with 6 bases between them. Germline CDR1 reads MNHNS; CDR2 reads SASEGT. CDR3 in DNA: TGTGCCAGCAGTGAAGCTAGCGCCCAAGAGACCCAGTACTTC. This gives the protein CASSEASAQETQYF.

The V call is TRBV6-5, the J call TRBJ1-5; possibly TRBD1 for D (6 bases). Trimming cost V 8 bases and J 6 bases, with 17 bases left between them. Germline V CDR1 and CDR2: MNHEY, SVGAGI. The CDR3 consists of 14 residues. CDR3 in DNA: TGTGCCAGCGGGCCCCCTCAGGGGCGTCAGCCCCAGCATTTT. Translating it yields CASGPPQGRQPQHF.

The V call is TRBV4-1, the J call TRBJ2-7; D may be TRBD1 (6 bases). The CDR3 extends over 15 amino acids. V was cut by 0 bases and J by 2 bases, with 11 bases left in between. Germline-derived CDR1 and CDR2 are MGHRA and YSYEKL. CDR3 sequence reads: CASSQDSGAAYEQYF. The CDR3 DNA is TGCGCCAGCAGCCAAGACTCAGGGGCGGCCTACGAGCAGTACTTC.

This rearrangement joins TRBV4-3 to TRBJ2-7; D unresolved. V lost 1 base and J lost 7, with 11 bases in between. CDR3 size: 13 residues. Germline V gives CDR1 LGHNA, CDR2 YSLEER. The CDR3 region has the DNA TGCGCCAGCAGCCAAGGCGAGGCAAGGGAGCAGTACTTC. Protein product: CASSQGEAREQYF.

The rearrangement links TRBV3-1 (or the pseudogene TRBV3-2) to TRBJ2-1, with a tentative D call TRBD1 (6 bases). The CDR3 totals 13 residues. With 4 bases removed from V and 12 bases from J, the gap between germline ends came to 16 bases. Germline V gene sequence: CDR1 LGHDT, CDR2 YNNKEL (reference sequence). The CDR3 DNA is TGTGCCAGCAGCCCAAACGACAGGTCTACGCAGTTCTTC. Translation: CASSPNDRSTQFF.

This clone was detected a few times. The chain has TRBV30 and TRBJ1-5; 11 nucleotides align to TRBD1. The CDR3 has 14 residues. CDR1 is GTSNPN, CDR2 SVGIG, per germline (reference sequence). V shed 2 bases, J shed 6 bases, and the junction held 3 bases outside the gene matches. This CDR3 reads CAWSPGQGVQPQHF. CDR3 nucleotides: TGTGCCTGGAGTCCGGGACAGGGGGTTCAGCCCCAGCATTTT.

This clone has just one count. The V gene is TRBV3-1 (or the pseudogene TRBV3-2), the J gene TRBJ2-7, with a possible D match to TRBD1 (5 bases). The CDR3 length is 13 residues. The germline V gene encodes CDR1 LGHDT and CDR2 YNNKEL (reference sequence). V was cut by 1 base and J by 2 bases, with 6 bases left in between. The DNA for the CDR3 is TGTGCCAGCAGCCAAGCAGGGACCTACGAGCAGTACTTC. It specifies CASSQAGTYEQYF.

This rearrangement joins TRBV10-3 to TRBJ2-7; TRBD1 agrees at 7 bases. V dropped 5 bases and J dropped 3; count of bases not matched to a gene: 10. There are 15 residues in the CDR3. CDR1 ENHRY and CDR2 SYGVKD come from the germline V gene. The CDR3 loop reads CAISPGQEGGYEQYF. CDR3 DNA sequence: TGTGCCATCAGTCCAGGACAGGAAGGGGGCTACGAGCAGTACTTC.

The V and J genes are TRBV7-9 and TRBJ1-6; tentative D call: TRBD1 (5 bases). CDR1 is SEHNR and CDR2 is FQNEAQ in the germline V gene (reference sequence). Trimming cost V 2 bases and J 5 bases, with 10 bases left between them. The CDR3 consists of 15 residues. Here the CDR3 DNA reads TGTGCCAGCAGCTTAAGGGGTTTTAATAATTCACCCCTCCACTTT. Its protein product is CASSLRGFNNSPLHF.

V gene TRBV4-1 combines with J gene TRBJ1-4; D not certain. V was pared by 0 bases and J by 0 bases, with 14 bases between. This CDR3 is 18 amino acids long. Germline lookup yields CDR1 MGHRA and CDR2 YSYEKL. As DNA, the CDR3 is TGCGCCAGCAGCCAAGAGAGAGGGCGCGTAGCAACTAATGAAAAACTGTTTTTT. Its protein product is CASSQERGRVATNEKLFF.

The gene calls are TRBV11-3 and TRBJ2-7, with 9 bases lining up with TRBD1. The J segment lost 2 bases and the V segment lost 3 bases, leaving 5 bases of the junction unmatched. This CDR3 region has 15 residues. Germline CDR1 reads SGHNT; CDR2 reads YENEEA. CDR3 sequence (DNA): TGTGCCAGCAGCTTTTCGGGACAGGGAACCTACGAGCAGTACTTC. Protein sequence: CASSFSGQGTYEQYF.

The chain recombines TRBV4-1 with TRBJ1-1, with TRBD1 as a possible D gene (5 bases). The CDR3 totals 16 residues. The germline V and J ends were trimmed by 0 bases and 4 bases, with 15 bases remaining between them. CDR1 and CDR2 from the germline V gene are MGHRA and YSYEKL. CDR3 nucleotide sequence: TGCGCCAGCAGCCAAGATAGGGCAGGGAAGGCCACTGAAGCTTTCTTT. This encodes CASSQDRAGKATEAFF.